The clone carrying this T cell receptor beta chain occurred a few times. Its cognate antigen is unknown. The entry originates in a study of identical twins. Findings and limits, study-wide: For out-of-frame beta sequences, excess twin sharing was weaker.

The CDR3 totals 13 residues. Germline assignment: CDR1 DFQATT and CDR2 SNEGSKA (reference sequence). V lost 2 bases to trimming and J lost 7 bases; unmatched junction nucleotides: 3. A single record per CDR3 protein comes from TCRdb applying MiXCR to the 5' RACE reads. The sample contains 540,000 or so distinct CDR3 sequences, approximately 20% of which appear only once. The same sample was also studied in work on yellow fever vaccine responses in identical twins. That source notes: As reported, the vaccine T cell response of twins seemed partly convergent and partly personalized.

The sequenced sample was CD4+ T cells sorted from blood. The origin of this receptor is a woman aged 18-35 years in good health. The chain links TRBV20-1 to TRBJ2-7, with TRBD1 identical over 12 bases. CDR3 DNA sequence: TGCAGTGCTAGATGGGACAGGGGGCGGGAGCAGTACGTC. Translation gives CSARWDRGREQYV.